The entry below describes one T cell receptor (beta chain). Its antigen is not identified. The same CDR3 is also encoded by other DNA sequences in this sample. Naivety among CD8 cells was defined by CD45RO negativity and positive CCR7 selection, thereby excluding terminally differentiated effector memory CD45RA+ cells. Healthy HIV-negative adults without recent acute infections or vaccinations served as donors. This entry belongs to a study of shared clonotypes between healthy human individuals. The wider study: CD8 memory received one plate per donor, CD8 naive two, CD4 memory three and CD4 naive three.

On sorted subsets, replicate PCRs used approximately 200 ng DNA, or roughly 30,000 T cell genomes. Profiling relied on immunoSEQ multiplex PCR, and the TCRdb table lists in-frame clones only, not all of them. The sample carries around 1.9 million clones, 90% to 95% recorded once. CDR1 is LNHDA and CDR2 is SQIVND in the germline V gene (reference sequence). The CDR3 contains 14 residues. V lost 3 bases and J lost 4, with 10 bases in between. The study's findings and limits: Investigators collected only blood, and repertoires in tissues likely differ.

The sequencing input was naive CD8+ T cells from PBMCs. The gene calls are TRBV19 and TRBJ2-1, with D possibly TRBD1 on 6 matching bases. This sequence was found in a man between 18 and 29 years old in good health. Some clones in this sample may be carry-over from other donors' samples. The CDR3 DNA follows: TGTGCCAGTAGTATTCAGGGGTCGTACAATGAGCAGTTCTTC. Its translation: CASSIQGSYNEQFF.